A single TCR beta chain is shown here with its context. Its antigen remains unidentified. Here the CDR3 omits its conserved ending phenylalanine or tryptophan, so a read error is the likely source. These data are taken from a study of T-cell reconstitution after alpha-beta-depleted transplantation in children. Findings and limits, study-wide: The high TCRbeta diversity at day 60 in some patients came from surviving recipient T cells and thymic progenitors. Among T cells one year after transplant, newly produced cells accounted for most counts and diversity. After transplant, at about two months, alpha-beta T cells were reportedly derived from several hundred expanded graft clones.

Preparation of the TCRbeta library involved a method that used unique molecular identifiers. From the PCR reads, TCRdb called clonotypes with MiXCR, one entry per CDR3 protein. The sample shows under 250,000 distinct CDR3 sequences, 20% to 30% of them seen only once. The V segment lost 3 bases and the J segment 10 bases; nucleotides outside the gene matches: 8. The CDR3 extends over 14 amino acids. The source of this sequence is a female patient younger than 10 who had a stem cell transplant for congenital amegakaryocytic thrombocytopenia, so the T cells may come from the graft donor. J is TRBJ1-1 and V is TRBV12-3 or TRBV12-4; TRBD1 agrees at 10 bases. The sequencing here drew on PBMCs, mostly from graft donor cells, taken 360 days after TCRalphabeta/CD19-depleted stem cell transplant. Here the CDR3 reads CASSLTGGVEGAFY. In nucleotides, the CDR3 is TGTGCCAGCAGTTTGACAGGGGGCGTGGAAGGAGCTTTCTAT.